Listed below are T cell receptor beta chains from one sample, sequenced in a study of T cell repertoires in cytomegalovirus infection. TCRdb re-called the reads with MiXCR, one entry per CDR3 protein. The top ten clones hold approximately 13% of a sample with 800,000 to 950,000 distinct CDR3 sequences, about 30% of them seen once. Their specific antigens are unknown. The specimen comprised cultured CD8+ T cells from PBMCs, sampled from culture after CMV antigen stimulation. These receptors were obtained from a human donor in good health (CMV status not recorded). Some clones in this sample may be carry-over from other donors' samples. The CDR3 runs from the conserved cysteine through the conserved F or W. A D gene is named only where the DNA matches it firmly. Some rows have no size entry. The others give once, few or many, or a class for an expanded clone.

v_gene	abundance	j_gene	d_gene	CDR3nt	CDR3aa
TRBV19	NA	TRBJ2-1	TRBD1	TGTGCCACCATAGGACAGGGACGCAATGAGCAGTTCTTC	CATIGQGRNEQFF
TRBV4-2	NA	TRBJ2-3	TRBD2	TGTGCCAGCAGCTATCTAGCGGGGGCCCACCCTAGCACAGATACGCAGTATTTT	CASSYLAGAHPSTDTQYF
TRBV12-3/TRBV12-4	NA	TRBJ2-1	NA	TGTGCCAGCAGTTACCAGGGGTTGGTTGAGCAGTTCTTC	CASSYQGLVEQFF
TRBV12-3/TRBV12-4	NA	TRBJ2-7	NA	TGTGCCAGCAGTTCCAGTAAAGGGAGCTACGAGCAGTACTTC	CASSSSKGSYEQYF
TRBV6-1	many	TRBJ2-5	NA	TGTGCCAGCAGTGAAAGGAGGAAAGGGGAGACCCAGTACTTC	CASSERRKGETQYF
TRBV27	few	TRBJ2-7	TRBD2	TGTGCCAGCAGTTTACCAGCGGGGGACGGAGCCTACGAGCAGTACTTC	CASSLPAGDGAYEQYF
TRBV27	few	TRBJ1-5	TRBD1	TGTGCCAGCAGTCCCGGGACAGGGCATCAGCCCCAGCATTTT	CASSPGTGHQPQHF
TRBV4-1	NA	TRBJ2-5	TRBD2	TGCGCCAGCAGCCAAACTAGCGGAGATCAAGAGACCCAGTACTTC	CASSQTSGDQETQYF
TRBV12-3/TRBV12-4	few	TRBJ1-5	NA	TGTGCCAGCAGTTTTGTTGGGGCCCAGCATTTT	CASSFVGAQHF
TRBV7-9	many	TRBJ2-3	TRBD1	TGTGCCAGCAGCCCGGACAGGGGGCGAACAGATACGCAGTATTTT	CASSPDRGRTDTQYF
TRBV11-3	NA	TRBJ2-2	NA	TGTGCCAGCAGTAGACATATTGGCGGGGAGCTGTTTTTT	CASSRHIGGELFF
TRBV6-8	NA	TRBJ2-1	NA	TGTGCCAACAGTCCTGCAGGATTCGTCAACAATGAGCAGTTCTTC	CANSPAGFVNNEQFF
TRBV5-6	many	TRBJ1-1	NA	TGTGCCAGCAGCTTGGCCTTCAGGTGGAACACTGAAGCTTTCTTT	CASSLAFRWNTEAFF
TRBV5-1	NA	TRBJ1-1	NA	TGCGCCAGCAGCTTAAGGGGGGACCGAGAAGCTTTCTTT	CASSLRGDREAFF
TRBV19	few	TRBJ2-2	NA	TGTGCCAGTAGTATAGGGAGCCTAGCCGGGGAGCTGTTTTTT	CASSIGSLAGELFF
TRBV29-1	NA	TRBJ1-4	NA	TGCAGCGTTGAAGTCCTTGGATCAAAACTGTTTTTT	CSVEVLGSKLFF
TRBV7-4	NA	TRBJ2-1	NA	TGTGCCAGCAGCCCCGGACTTCTTGAGCAGTTCTTC	CASSPGLLEQFF
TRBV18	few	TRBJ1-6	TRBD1	TGTGCCAGCTCACCGAACGACAGGGGGCTCTATTCACCCCTCCACTTT	CASSPNDRGLYSPLHF
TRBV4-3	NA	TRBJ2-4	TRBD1	TGCGCCAGCAGTCCCGGGACAGGGGATTCAGGAAACATTCAGTACTTC	CASSPGTGDSGNIQYF
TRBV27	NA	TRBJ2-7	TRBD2	TGTGCCAGCAGTCCCCAGCGGGACCCATACGAGCAGTACTTC	CASSPQRDPYEQYF
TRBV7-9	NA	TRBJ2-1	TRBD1	TGTGTCAGCAGCAGGACAGGGGGCAATGAGCAGTTCTTC	CVSSRTGGNEQFF
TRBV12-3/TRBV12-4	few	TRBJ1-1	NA	TGTGCCAGCAGTTTCTCAGGGCCCACTGAAGCTTTCTTT	CASSFSGPTEAFF
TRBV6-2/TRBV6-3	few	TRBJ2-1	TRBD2	TGTGCCAGCAGTTCCGTCCGAGGGACTAGCGGGGGTTCCTACAATGAGCAGTTCTTC	CASSSVRGTSGGSYNEQFF
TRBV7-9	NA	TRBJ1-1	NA	TGTGCCAGCAGCTTAATCAGGTGCGTGAACACTGAAGCTTTCTTT	CASSLIRCVNTEAFF
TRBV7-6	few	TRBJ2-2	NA	TGTGCCAGCAGCTTATTTGCCAGTCTATATCAGAACACCGGGGAGCTGTTTTTT	CASSLFASLYQNTGELFF
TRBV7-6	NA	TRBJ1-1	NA	TGTGCCAGCAGCTTAGGTGACGCAAAGACCACTGAAGCTTTCTTT	CASSLGDAKTTEAFF
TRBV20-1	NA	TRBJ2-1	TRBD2	TGCAGTGCTAGGGAAATAGCGGGGCCCTACAATGAGCAGTTCTTC	CSAREIAGPYNEQFF
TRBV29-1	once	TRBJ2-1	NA	TGCAGCGTTCGCCAACTAGGGGACAATGAGCAGTTCTTC	CSVRQLGDNEQFF